This T cell receptor beta chain was documented in a study of shared clonotypes between healthy human individuals. Study background: Donors, aged 18 to 49, were a couple of women and a few men.

The CDR3 extends over 16 amino acids. V was trimmed by 4 bases and J by 3 bases, leaving 16 bases between them. Germline V gene data show CDR1 as SGHTA and CDR2 as FQGTGA. It was CD45RO-negative cells, positively selected for CCR7, that made up naive CD8 cells, with terminally differentiated effector memory CD45RA+ cells excluded. TCRdb's table, derived via immunoSEQ multiplex PCR, lists solely in-frame clones and lacks some. The repertoire has over 2,000,000 clones, 93% of them found once; the top ten carry approximately 1.6%. The receptor's source is a young man in good health. Some clones in this sample may be carry-over from other donors' samples. The rearrangement uses TRBV7-3 and TRBJ2-1, with D perhaps matching TRBD1 (6 bases). Sequencing was done on a sample of naive CD8+ T cells from PBMCs. The CDR3 nucleotides are TGTGCCAGCAGCTCTCACGGGACACCCCACTACAATGAGCAGTTCTTC. This gives the protein CASSSHGTPHYNEQFF.